Shown below are 28 T cell receptor beta chains from a single sample sequenced in a study of T cells expressing NK-cell markers. After re-calling the 5' RACE reads, TCRdb lists one entry per CDR3 protein, DNA absent. The sample's table shows 300,000 to 500,000 distinct CDR3 sequences. The sample comprised blood T cells: a sorted CD56 or NKG2C T cell subset, CD4+ or CD8+ T cells, or bulk PBMC T cells (not recorded which). These receptors all come from a woman between 45 and 65 years old in good health.

J is TRBJ2-1 and V is TRBV11-3; TCRdb returns TRBD1, unconfirmable since there is no DNA. The CDR3 runs to 14 residues. Germline lookup yields CDR1 SGHNT and CDR2 YENEEA. The CDR3 protein is CASSVGQGPHEQFF.

The V call is TRBV25-1, the J call TRBJ1-4. In germline, CDR1 is MGHDK, CDR2 SYGVNS. The CDR3 is made up of 14 amino acids. This CDR3 is CASSTEATNEKLFF.

V gene TRBV20-1 combines with J gene TRBJ2-5; with no DNA, the TCRdb D assignment of TRBD1 cannot be verified. CDR1 is DFQATT, CDR2 SNEGSKA, per germline (reference sequence). This CDR3 contains 15 residues. CDR3 amino acids: CSASPPTGPQETQYF.

The rearrangement joins TRBV7-9 to TRBJ2-2; TCRdb picks TRBD2, but there is no DNA to check that call. From germline, CDR1 is SEHNR and CDR2 FQNEAQ (reference sequence). The CDR3 is 17 amino acids. This CDR3 reads CASTFRWGRERAGELFF.

The chain combines TRBV4-1 with TRBJ2-5; the D call from TCRdb, TRBD2, cannot be confirmed without DNA. Germline V gives CDR1 MGHRA, CDR2 YSYEKL. This CDR3 comprises 16 residues. CDR3 amino acids: CASSQGVLAGQETQYF.

The V gene is TRBV6-5, the J gene TRBJ2-2; TCRdb reports TRBD1, a call that lacks DNA to check it against. This CDR3 is built from 14 residues. Per germline, CDR1 MNHEY and CDR2 SVGAGI. The CDR3 loop reads CASSYSTGSRELFF.

V usage is TRBV4-1 and J usage is TRBJ1-2. Germline V gene lookup returns CDR1 MGHRA and CDR2 YSYEKL. The CDR3 totals 14 residues. The CDR3 protein is CASSPDAINYGYTF.

This sequence joins TRBV12-3 or TRBV12-4 and TRBJ1-2. The length of the CDR3 is 11 residues. This CDR3 is CASSYRRGYTF.

The chain has TRBV11-1 and TRBJ2-1. The CDR3 runs to 17 residues. Per germline, CDR1 SGHAT and CDR2 FQDESV (reference sequence). CDR3: CASSLEIAGGPYNEQFF.

The chain is built from TRBV5-1 and TRBJ2-1; TCRdb selects TRBD2, and the lack of DNA leaves this call unchecked. Germline assignment: CDR1 SGHRS and CDR2 YFSETQ. CDR3 size: 18 residues. The CDR3 region is CASSPGTSPGGSYNEQFF.

The chain recombines TRBV11-3 with TRBJ2-5; TCRdb indicates TRBD1, and absent DNA this call remains unverified. CDR1 and CDR2 from the germline V gene are SGHNT and YENEEA. There are 14 residues in the CDR3. CDR3 sequence reads: CASSSPRGKETQYF.

The chain is built from TRBV7-9 and TRBJ2-3. Germline V CDR1 and CDR2: SEHNR, FQNEAQ (reference sequence). The CDR3 has 12 amino acids. The CDR3 protein is CASSGRLDTQYF.

This sequence joins TRBV29-1 and TRBJ1-4; TCRdb designates TRBD1, a call that cannot be tested without DNA. Germline assignment: CDR1 SQVTM and CDR2 ANQGSEA. The CDR3 loop spans 13 amino acids. CDR3 amino acids: CSVVRDSGEKLFF.

The chain joins TRBV7-9 to TRBJ2-5; there is no DNA to check the TCRdb D call of TRBD1. CDR1 is SEHNR, CDR2 FQNEAQ, per germline (reference sequence). This CDR3 region has 14 residues. The CDR3 loop reads CASSPAALQETQYF.

The gene calls are TRBV6-2 or TRBV6-3 and TRBJ2-7. CDR1 is MNHEY, CDR2 SVGEGT, per germline. There are 16 residues in the CDR3. CDR3: CASSYPGFRGSYEQYF.

The V call is TRBV11-2, the J call TRBJ1-4. CDR1 is SGHAT, CDR2 FQNNGV, per germline. This CDR3 has 15 residues. The CDR3 sequence: CASSPDSATNEKLFF.

This chain uses TRBV20-1 with TRBJ2-1; there is no DNA to check the TCRdb D call of TRBD2. The length of the CDR3 is 12 residues. Germline V gene lookup returns CDR1 DFQATT and CDR2 SNEGSKA (reference sequence). CDR3 amino acids: CSARGFGSEQFF.

V is TRBV5-1 and J is TRBJ2-5; TCRdb returns TRBD2, unconfirmable since there is no DNA. Germline CDR1 SGHRS, CDR2 YFSETQ. The CDR3 loop spans 16 amino acids. The CDR3 spells CASALGYLAGEETQYF.

The chain joins TRBV12-3 or TRBV12-4 to TRBJ2-1. The CDR3 is 11 residues long. CDR3 amino acids: CASSFGVQQFF.

The chain links TRBV7-9 to TRBJ1-1. Germline V lookup: CDR1 SEHNR, CDR2 FQNEAQ (reference sequence). The CDR3 is made up of 16 amino acids. The chain's CDR3 is CASSLRSAPLNTEAFF.

The rearrangement uses TRBV7-9 and TRBJ2-7; TCRdb's D gene call, TRBD2, goes unchecked for lack of DNA. This CDR3 comprises 13 residues. Germline loops: CDR1 SEHNR, CDR2 FQNEAQ (reference sequence). CDR3 region: CASSLIRTDEQYF. The full variable domain, completed using reference TRBV7-9 and TRBJ2-7, is DTGVSQNPRHKITKRGQNVTFRCDPISEHNRLYWYRQTLGQGPEFLTYFQNEAQLEKSRLLSDRFSAERPKGSFSTLEIQRTEQGDSAMYLCASSLIRTDEQYFGPGTRLTVT.

The chain couples TRBV5-1 to TRBJ2-2; TCRdb proposes TRBD2, but this gene call is untestable without DNA. CDR3 size: 16 residues. Germline CDR1 SGHRS, CDR2 YFSETQ. CDR3 sequence: CASSPGLAGVVGELFF.

This sequence joins TRBV5-5 and TRBJ2-3. The CDR3 extends over 14 amino acids. CDR1 is SGHKS, CDR2 YYEKEE, per germline (reference sequence). CDR3 protein: CASSLVFGLDTQYF.

This chain uses TRBV20-1 with TRBJ1-2; the D call of TRBD1 rests on TCRdb alone, since no DNA is present to check it. Per the germline V gene, CDR1 is DFQATT and CDR2 is SNEGSKA (reference sequence). This CDR3 region has 17 residues. This CDR3 reads CSALPPGQGANFHGYTF.

The chain is built from TRBV21-1 and TRBJ2-7; TCRdb's D call of TRBD2 is untestable without DNA. TRBV21-1 constitutes a pseudogene. There are 18 residues in the CDR3. CDR3 residues: CASSMGLAGDIRPYEQYF.

This chain uses TRBV11-3 with TRBJ2-5. The CDR3 extends over 14 amino acids. Germline V CDR1 and CDR2: SGHNT, YENEEA. Here the CDR3 reads CASSLDRSTPGLDF.

V gene TRBV7-9 combines with J gene TRBJ1-4. The germline gives CDR1 SEHNR, CDR2 FQNEAQ (reference sequence). This CDR3 spans 15 amino acids. CDR3 amino acids: CASSEAQGEVEKLFF.

The chain carries TRBV27 and TRBJ1-5. From germline, CDR1 is MNHEY and CDR2 SMNVEV (reference sequence). CDR3 length: 12 residues. The CDR3 protein is CATREGNQPQHF.